One sample yielded the 26 T cell receptor beta chains listed below, sequenced in a study of T-cell reconstitution after alpha-beta-depleted transplantation in children. Unique molecular identifiers were used to barcode this TCRbeta library. TCRdb independently ran MiXCR on the PCR reads; one entry per CDR3 protein. This sample has 200,000 to 250,000 distinct CDR3 sequences; just under 8.5% occur once, and the top ten carry almost 6.5%. The sample here was PBMCs, mostly from graft donor cells, taken 180 days after TCRalphabeta/CD19-depleted stem cell transplant. These receptors all come from a male patient between 10 and 17 years old who had a stem cell transplant for acute lymphoblastic leukemia, so the T cells may come from the graft donor.

For this clonotype: The junction departs from germline at one end; a sequencing error may be responsible. The chain has TRBV20-1 and TRBJ2-5; 11 positions agree with TRBD2. The germline gives CDR1 DFQATT, CDR2 SNEGSKA (reference sequence). The CDR3 loop spans 17 amino acids. The CDR3 loop reads CCAEGTSGRGSQETQYF. The CDR3 DNA sequence: TGCTGTGCTGAGGGAACTAGCGGGAGAGGGAGTCAAGAGACCCAGTACTTC.

This clonotype was detected many times. The chain employs TRBV6-4 and TRBJ1-5; no clear D gene. This CDR3 contains 11 residues. With 8 bases removed from V and 0 bases from J, the gap between germline ends came to 2 bases. Germline assignment: CDR1 MRHNA and CDR2 SNTAGT. The CDR3 protein is CASFSNQPQHF. The CDR3 DNA reads as TGTGCCAGCTTTAGCAATCAGCCCCAGCATTTT.

This clonotype has at least ten counts. The gene calls are TRBV4-3 and TRBJ2-7; D possibly corresponds to TRBD2 (5 bases). The CDR3 totals 23 residues. V was clipped by 0 bases and J by 0 bases, with 33 bases between them. Germline V gene sequence: CDR1 LGHNA, CDR2 YSLEER. The CDR3 is CASSQDFLGARHRVGLTSYEQYF. CDR3 sequence (DNA): TGCGCCAGCAGCCAAGATTTTTTGGGAGCACGACACCGGGTCGGGCTGACCTCCTACGAGCAGTACTTC.

Many counts were recorded for this clonotype. CDR3 sequence reads: CATGGTLYGYTF. In DNA, the CDR3 is TGTGCCACCGGCGGAACTCTCTATGGCTACACCTTC. The V and J genes are TRBV9 and TRBJ1-2; D is ambiguous. CDR3 length equals 12 residues. CDR1 is SGDLS, CDR2 YYNGEE, per germline. With 9 bases removed from V and 4 bases from J, the gap between germline ends came to 13 bases.

This clonotype was seen repeatedly, ten times or more. The rearrangement links TRBV7-2 to TRBJ2-7; D is perhaps TRBD1 or TRBD2 (6 bases each). Germline V CDR1 and CDR2: SGHTA, FQGNSA. The CDR3 totals 15 residues. V lost 3 bases and J lost 0, with 12 bases in between. CDR3: CASSFLGGTSYEQYF. The CDR3 nucleotides are TGTGCCAGCAGCTTCTTAGGGGGGACCTCCTACGAGCAGTACTTC.

The CDR3: CSARDRELAGGPRELFF. For the CDR3, the DNA is TGCAGTGCTAGAGATCGAGAACTAGCGGGAGGGCCGAGGGAGCTGTTTTTT. This chain joins TRBV20-1 and TRBJ2-2; 13 positions agree with TRBD2. Per the germline V gene, CDR1 is DFQATT and CDR2 is SNEGSKA (reference sequence). The CDR3 consists of 17 residues. Trimming cost V 0 bases and J 9 bases; bases outside gene matches: 10.

This clonotype was seen many times. This chain uses TRBV4-2 with TRBJ1-5, with unresolved D. Deletions cut 0 bases from V and 0 bases from J, with 9 bases between. The CDR3 loop spans 16 amino acids. Germline loops: CDR1 LGHNA, CDR2 YNFKEQ. The CDR3 nucleotides read TGTGCCAGCAGCCAAGATCAGGTCTATAGCAATCAGCCCCAGCATTTT. As protein: CASSQDQVYSNQPQHF.

This clonotype turned up a few times. The chain links TRBV28 to TRBJ1-6, with a tentative D call TRBD1 (5 bases). Between the trimmed V and J ends, which lost 5 bases and 9 bases, there was a span of 8 bases. Germline assignment: CDR1 MDHEN and CDR2 SYDVKM. The CDR3 length is 12 residues. The CDR3 loop is CASSTRASPLHF. CDR3 coding DNA: TGTGCCAGCAGTACCAGGGCTTCACCCCTCCACTTT.

This clonotype was counted only a few times. CDR3: CASSQDLQRGPNGDIQYF. DNA of the CDR3: TGTGCCAGCAGCCAAGACCTACAGCGGGGGCCGAATGGGGACATTCAGTACTTC. The chain uses TRBV4-2 and TRBJ2-4; 8 bases match TRBD2. Germline values: CDR1 LGHNA, CDR2 YNFKEQ. With V trimmed by 0 bases and J by 8 bases, 15 bases remained unmatched. The CDR3 extends over 18 amino acids.

There are many counts of this clonotype. This chain links TRBV4-2 with TRBJ1-3; D unresolved. The CDR3 spans 15 residues. Germline loops: CDR1 LGHNA, CDR2 YNFKEQ. Trimming left V 1 base short and J 2 bases short, with 9 bases between. This CDR3 reads CASSQVKGTGNTIYF. The CDR3 nucleotides read TGTGCCAGCAGCCAAGTGAAGGGAACTGGAAACACCATATATTTT.

In this sample, this clonotype turned up many times. The V gene is TRBV12-3 or TRBV12-4, the J gene TRBJ2-7, with D unclear. V was cut by 2 bases and J by 2 bases, with 7 bases left in between. The CDR3 contains 13 residues. CDR3 loop: CASSLRAPYEQYF. In DNA, the CDR3 is TGTGCCAGCAGTTTACGGGCGCCCTACGAGCAGTACTTC.

The rearrangement links TRBV15 to TRBJ1-5, with a weak D call TRBD1 (5 bases). This CDR3 contains 15 residues. The V and J ends lost 5 bases and 4 bases respectively, with 15 bases between them. CDR1 is LNHNV, CDR2 YYDKDF, per germline (reference sequence). The chain's CDR3 is CATSGGRQGNQPQHF. Here the CDR3 DNA reads TGTGCCACCAGCGGGGGGAGGCAGGGTAATCAGCCCCAGCATTTT.

The sample holds many counts of this clonotype. The J gene is TRBJ2-1, the V gene TRBV10-3, with TRBD1 as a possible D gene (7 bases). Trimming removed 7 bases at V and 4 bases at J, with 11 bases between. The CDR3 covers 13 residues. CDR1 and CDR2 from the germline V gene are ENHRY and SYGVKD. CDR3 sequence reads: CAIKPGGYNEQFF. In DNA form, the CDR3 reads TGTGCCATCAAGCCAGGGGGGTACAATGAGCAGTTCTTC.

This clonotype appeared many times. The V gene is TRBV20-1, the J gene TRBJ1-5; a possible D gene is TRBD1 (5 bases). Trimming cost V 6 bases and J 9 bases, with 21 bases left between them. Germline assignment: CDR1 DFQATT and CDR2 SNEGSKA (reference sequence). This CDR3 is 14 amino acids long. The CDR3 DNA reads TGCAGTGCGGGGTCCAAGACAGCGACCGGGCCCCAGCATTTT. It translates to CSAGSKTATGPQHF.

In its sample, this clonotype was seen a few times. In nucleotides, the CDR3 is TGTGCCAGTAGCCTTGGACAGGGATACACTGAAGCTTTCTTT. It encodes CASSLGQGYTEAFF. The V call is TRBV19, the J call TRBJ1-1, with 8 bases matching TRBD1. The CDR3 is made up of 14 amino acids. Trimming took 6 bases from V and 3 from J; bases not matched to a gene: 6. Germline-derived CDR1 and CDR2 are LNHDA and SQIVND (reference sequence).

The chain uses TRBV19 and TRBJ2-2; TRBD1 might be the D (5 bases). This CDR3 region has 16 residues. Trimming stripped 7 bases from V and 0 bases from J, with 15 bases between. The germline CDR1 and CDR2 sequences are LNHDA and SQIVND (reference sequence). The CDR3 DNA reads TGTGCCAGTACCTCCTCAGGGCTAGCGAACACCGGGGAGCTGTTTTTT. The encoded protein is CASTSSGLANTGELFF.

This clonotype showed up many times. The V gene is TRBV3-1, the J gene TRBJ1-2; weak D call: TRBD1 (6 bases). This CDR3 contains 16 residues. V lost 2 bases and J 4 bases, leaving 17 bases between the germline ends. Germline CDR1 is LGHDT and CDR2 is YNNKEL (reference sequence). The CDR3 DNA sequence: TGTGCCAGCAGCCAACGATTCCCCAGGGGTTCCTATGGCTACACCTTC. Translating it yields CASSQRFPRGSYGYTF.

A remark on this clonotype: A much larger clone lies one base from this, so it may be a read error. The V gene is TRBV24-1, the J gene TRBJ2-2; unclear D gene. V was pared by 6 bases and J by 4 bases, with 8 bases between. The germline V gene has CDR1 KGHDR and CDR2 SFDVKD. There are 13 residues in the CDR3. The CDR3 here is CATSYSSTGELFF. The DNA of the CDR3 is TGTGCCACCAGTTATTCCTCCACCGGGGAGCTGTTTTTT.

In this sample, this clonotype turned up many times. V gene TRBV20-1 combines with J gene TRBJ2-7; D not certain. Germline CDR1 and CDR2: DFQATT and SNEGSKA (reference sequence). Between the trimmed V and J ends, which lost 0 bases and 1 base, there was a span of 7 bases. The CDR3 extends over 13 amino acids. The CDR3 is CSAREAGSYEQYF. As DNA, the CDR3 is TGCAGTGCTAGAGAGGCAGGTTCCTACGAGCAGTACTTC.

There are many counts of this clonotype. This chain connects TRBV15 to TRBJ2-7, with TRBD2 identical over 14 bases. Trimming cost V 0 bases and J 2 bases; bases outside gene matches: 9. The CDR3 has 19 residues. The germline gives CDR1 LNHNV, CDR2 YYDKDF (reference sequence). In DNA form, the CDR3 reads TGTGCCACCAGCAGAGACGGACTAGCGGGGGGCTACCTTACCTACGAGCAGTACTTC. Its translation is CATSRDGLAGGYLTYEQYF.

This clonotype was detected ten times or more. V and J are TRBV6-2 or TRBV6-3 and TRBJ1-6; D is uncertain. V dropped 5 bases and J dropped 1 base, with 6 bases sitting between them. Germline-derived CDR1 and CDR2 are MNHEY and SVGEGT. This CDR3 comprises 14 residues. The CDR3 is CASSEGSYNSPLHF. The CDR3 region has the DNA TGTGCCAGCAGTGAGGGATCCTATAATTCACCCCTCCACTTT.

This clonotype was found many times. J is TRBJ2-1 and V is TRBV20-1; 12 positions match TRBD2. The CDR3 consists of 14 residues. Germline CDR1 DFQATT, CDR2 SNEGSKA (reference sequence). The V gene end was trimmed by 4 bases and the J gene end by 3 bases; junction bases not matched to a gene: 1. The CDR3 DNA sequence: TGCAGTGCTACGACTAGCGGGGGCTACAATGAGCAGTTCTTC. This translates into CSATTSGGYNEQFF.

This clonotype was seen ten or more times. The genes are TRBV6-5 and TRBJ2-2; no firm D call. CDR1 and CDR2 (germline): MNHEY, SVGAGI. The CDR3 has 14 amino acids. Trimming took off 0 bases at V and 10 bases at J, with 12 bases between the two ends. The CDR3 coding sequence is TGTGCCAGCAGTTACTCGATATGGGAAAAGGAGCTGTTTTTT. It is translated as CASSYSIWEKELFF.

The genes are TRBV6-2 or TRBV6-3 and TRBJ2-7, with D possibly TRBD2 on 6 matching bases. Germline V gene data show CDR1 as MNHEY and CDR2 as SVGEGT. The CDR3 extends over 11 amino acids. The germline V and J ends were trimmed by 4 bases and 9 bases, with 10 bases remaining between them. CDR3 residues: CASSWGLAQYF. The CDR3 bases are TGTGCCAGCAGTTGGGGACTGGCGCAGTACTTC.

The table lists this clonotype with many counts. The chain employs TRBV20-1 and TRBJ2-7, with TRBD2 as a possible D gene (6 bases). The CDR3 is 12 amino acids. The germline V gene has CDR1 DFQATT and CDR2 SNEGSKA (reference sequence). Trimming shortened V by 6 bases and J by 2 bases, and 11 bases separated the two germline ends. The CDR3 nucleotides are TGCAGTGCAAAGACTAGGCCCTACGAGCAGTACTTC. Protein sequence: CSAKTRPYEQYF.

This clonotype was recorded many times. The V and J genes are TRBV12-3 or TRBV12-4 and TRBJ1-4; 10 nucleotides match TRBD1. This CDR3 has 14 residues. J was trimmed by 8 bases and V by 6 bases; bases with no gene match: 6. The CDR3 protein is CASSRQGAGEKLFF. DNA of the CDR3: TGTGCCAGCAGCCGACAGGGGGCGGGAGAAAAACTGTTTTTT.